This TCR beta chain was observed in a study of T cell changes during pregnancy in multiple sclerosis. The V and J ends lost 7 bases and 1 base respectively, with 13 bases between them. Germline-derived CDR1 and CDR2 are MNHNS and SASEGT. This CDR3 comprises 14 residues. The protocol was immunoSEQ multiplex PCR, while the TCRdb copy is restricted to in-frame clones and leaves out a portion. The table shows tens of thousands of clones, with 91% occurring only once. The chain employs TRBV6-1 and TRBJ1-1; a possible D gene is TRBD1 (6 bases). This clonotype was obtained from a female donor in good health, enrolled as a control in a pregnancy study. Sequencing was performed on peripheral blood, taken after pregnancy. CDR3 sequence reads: CASTWGPQNTEAFF. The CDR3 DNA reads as TGTGCCAGCACCTGGGGGCCACAGAACACTGAAGCTTTCTTT.